Ten or more counts support the clone carrying this T cell receptor beta chain. The antigen remains unidentified. The germline gives CDR1 SGHTA, CDR2 FQGNSA. The CDR3 runs to 18 residues. V was shortened by 2 bases and J by 2 bases, with 22 bases between the two germline ends. This sample was taken from a study of T cell repertoires in cytomegalovirus infection. Points from the study as a whole: Adding up the frequency of public TCR beta families identified people who carried CMV plus the relevant HLA. HLA-C-restricted CMV-specific TCR beta clonotypes were dominant in the ex vivo response.

TCRdb itself ran the reads through MiXCR, one entry per CDR3 protein. The data contain some 300,000 distinct CDR3 sequences, approximately 10% of them seen just once; the ten biggest clones take up approximately 2.4%. Sequencing input: PBMCs. The sequence was obtained from a human donor in good health (CMV status not recorded). Some clones in this sample may be carry-over from other donors' samples. This chain connects TRBV7-2 to TRBJ2-7; D remains unclear. The CDR3, as DNA: TGTGCCAGCAGCTTAACTTCGGGTTCCCCTAACGTTCCCTACGAGCAGTACTTC. It yields the protein CASSLTSGSPNVPYEQYF.